The clone carrying this T cell receptor (beta chain) has a count of ten or more. This specimen belongs to a study of Graves' ophthalmopathy and Graves' hyperthyroidism. Amplified material comprised TCR beta CDR3 regions derived from RNA transcripts. RT-PCR was first run with HTBI primers, then multiplex PCR in a second round. TCRdb reanalysed the multiplex PCR reads using MiXCR and keeps one entry per CDR3 protein. The sample has 350,000 to 450,000 distinct CDR3 sequences, around 18% seen once. This CDR3 spans 15 amino acids. Trimming pared 0 bases from V and 0 bases from J, leaving 9 bases between. Germline loops: CDR1 DFQATT, CDR2 SNEGSKA (reference sequence).

The chain combines TRBV20-1 with TRBJ1-3; D is uncertain. Sample: peripheral blood. The TCR was taken from a woman aged 18-29 years with Graves' ophthalmopathy. The CDR3 spells CSARDHDNSGNTIYF. CDR3 bases: TGCAGTGCTAGAGATCACGACAACTCTGGAAACACCATATATTTT.